This paragraph covers one T cell receptor (beta chain) sequence. These data are taken from a study of blood T cell repertoires in COVID-19. In the study overall: Sites across the United States, Italy and Spain contributed samples from acute and convalescent COVID-19. Sources were T cells, B-cell-depleted T cells, or PBMCs; the material itself was cDNA or gDNA.

Authors' data handling: Estimation of nucleated cell counts was performed using reference gene primer amplification. The assay was immunoSEQ multiplex PCR, and TCRdb's table has in-frame clones only and misses some. The V and J calls and clone size are taken from that table; D and trimming were inferred from the DNA. The sample lists fewer than 50,000 clones; 70% to 80% were seen once. This clonotype was sampled from a man between 65 and 85 years old with acute or convalescent COVID-19. Source material: peripheral blood.

Here the CDR3 DNA reads TGTGCCACCAGCGTGGCTTCCGGGACAGGGGATGAAAAACTGTTTTTT. Translation: CATSVASGTGDEKLFF. The chain uses TRBV15 and TRBJ1-4, with 10 bases fitting TRBD1. This CDR3 contains 16 residues. CDR1 and CDR2 (germline): LNHNV, YYDKDF (reference sequence). V was pared by 5 bases and J by 6 bases, with 9 bases of the junction left unmatched. Looking up the rest from reference TRBV15 and TRBJ1-4 gives the full variable domain: DAMVIQNPRYQVTQFGKPVTLSCSQTLNHNVMYWYQQKSSQAPKLLFHYYDKDFNNEADTPDNFQSRRPNTSFCFLDIRSPGLGDTAMYLCATSVASGTGDEKLFFGSGTQLSVL.